The 2 T cell receptor beta chains below come from one sample, sequenced in a study of cytomegalovirus exposure and HLA in healthy donors. PCR involved 60 Vbeta and 13 Jbeta primers. Libraries were prepared by immunoSEQ multiplex PCR; TCRdb keeps only in-frame clonotypes and omits some of them. The top ten hold 0.2% to 0.25% of the sample, which has around 230,000 clones, 85% seen once. The sequencing input was PBMCs. The receptors originated from a girl aged 2 to 9 in good health and CMV-seronegative.

The chain couples TRBV5-1 to TRBJ2-5; possible D gene TRBD2, 6 bases. The CDR3 is 14 residues long. In germline, CDR1 is SGHRS, CDR2 YFSETQ. Trimming cost V 4 bases and J 5 bases, with 15 bases left between them. CDR3 coding DNA: TGCGCCAGCAGCCGGCCGGGGGTTTGGGAGACCCAGTACTTC. Amino acids: CASSRPGVWETQYF.

The chain links TRBV5-5 to TRBJ2-1, with a possible D match to TRBD2 (5 bases). V lost 2 bases, J lost 4 bases, and 10 bases lay in between. Germline V lookup: CDR1 SGHKS, CDR2 YYEKEE (reference sequence). The CDR3 covers 14 residues. The CDR3 DNA sequence: TGTGCCAGCAGCTTAGTTGGGGAGTACAATGAGCAGTTCTTC. Amino acid sequence: CASSLVGEYNEQFF.